Below, one T cell receptor beta chain is given with its context. What it binds is not known. At the DNA level, this CDR3 is encoded by other sequences in the same sample as well. The record originates from a study of shared clonotypes between healthy human individuals. Study-wide context: Those who served as donors were a couple of women and three men between the ages of 18 and 49.

Sequencing was performed with immunoSEQ multiplex PCR; in TCRdb, only in-frame clones are kept and a portion is missing. Here the sample spans over 750,000 clones, around 96% being singletons. The CDR3 loop spans 12 amino acids. Germline V lookup: CDR1 LNHNV, CDR2 YYDKDF (reference sequence). The V gene lost 1 base and the J gene lost 2 bases, with 3 bases spanning the gap. Study findings and constraints: Relative to clonotypes present in all four donors, those not shared had lower generation probabilities.

Terminally differentiated effector memory CD45RA+ cells were left out of the naive CD8 fraction, which was CD45RO-negative and positively selected for CCR7. The chain has TRBV15 and TRBJ2-7; no reliable D call. Source material: naive CD8+ T cells sorted from blood. The sequence came from a young man in good health. The CDR3 protein is CATSRGAYEQYF. DNA of the CDR3: TGTGCCACCAGCAGAGGGGCCTACGAGCAGTACTTC.